A single sample gave rise to the 22 T cell receptor beta chains below, sequenced in a study of blood T cell repertoires in COVID-19. Produced via immunoSEQ multiplex PCR; TCRdb's table is partial and in-frame only. The sample includes roughly 99,000 clones, around nine tenths of them seen just once. What was sequenced was peripheral blood. These receptors all come from a woman in her 30s with acute or convalescent COVID-19.

This chain connects TRBV15 to TRBJ2-2, with a weak D call TRBD1 (7 bases). Per germline, CDR1 LNHNV and CDR2 YYDKDF (reference sequence). Trimming shortened V by 3 bases and J by 2 bases, and 19 bases separated the two germline ends. This CDR3 contains 18 residues. The CDR3, as DNA: TGTGCCACCAGCAGCCCCTTGCGGGACAGTTATAACACCGGGGAGCTGTTTTTT. It yields the protein CATSSPLRDSYNTGELFF.

V usage is TRBV14 and J usage is TRBJ2-1; 9 bases fit TRBD1. Germline V gene lookup returns CDR1 SGHDN and CDR2 FVKESK. CDR3 length: 17 amino acids. The J segment lost 6 bases and the V segment lost 1 base, leaving 10 bases of the junction unmatched. This CDR3 is CASSQGRLRDRVNEQFF. The CDR3 coding sequence is TGTGCCAGCAGCCAAGGCAGACTCCGGGACAGGGTCAATGAGCAGTTCTTC.

The V call is TRBV6-5, the J call TRBJ2-7; 10 nucleotides line up with TRBD1. J lost 9 bases, V lost 7 bases, and 6 bases had no gene match. Germline values: CDR1 MNHEY, CDR2 SVGAGI. The CDR3 extends over 12 amino acids. Written as DNA, the CDR3 is TGTGCCAGCATAGGGACAGGGGTCTGGCAGTACTTC. It encodes CASIGTGVWQYF.

The chain combines TRBV25-1 with TRBJ2-1; TRBD1 matches at 8 bases. Germline-derived CDR1 and CDR2 are MGHDK and SYGVNS. V dropped 0 bases and J dropped 8; count of bases not matched to a gene: 9. CDR3 size: 16 residues. CDR3: CASSEYYGQGRYEQFF. As DNA, the CDR3 is TGTGCCAGCAGTGAATATTATGGACAGGGCCGTTATGAGCAGTTCTTC.

The rearrangement links TRBV6-2 or TRBV6-3 to TRBJ1-2, with D possibly TRBD1 on 6 matching bases. This CDR3 is 18 amino acids long. The V end lost 6 bases, the J end lost 0 bases, and 23 bases lay between the germline ends. Germline lookup yields CDR1 MNHEY and CDR2 SVGEGT. The CDR3 bases are TGTGCCAGCAGCCTCTCGACCACGGGACATACTCCTAACTATGGCTACACCTTC. The encoded protein is CASSLSTTGHTPNYGYTF.

This chain links TRBV5-1 with TRBJ1-3; 9 nucleotides line up with TRBD1. Germline CDR1 reads SGHRS; CDR2 reads YFSETQ. The CDR3 has 17 amino acids. The V and J ends lost 4 bases and 1 base, in that order; junction bases with no gene match: 9. CDR3 nucleotide sequence: TGCGCCAGCAGCGCGGAGCCGGGACAGGGATCTGGAAACACCATATATTTT. This translates into CASSAEPGQGSGNTIYF.

This chain joins TRBV7-2 and TRBJ2-3; TRBD2 matches 7 bases. The germline gives CDR1 SGHTA, CDR2 FQGNSA. J gave up 4 bases and V 6 bases, and 10 bases lay outside the gene matches. The CDR3 contains 15 residues. The CDR3 is CASRPPVGGSDTQYF. The CDR3 DNA follows: TGTGCCAGCAGGCCCCCGGTGGGAGGGTCAGATACGCAGTATTTT.

The chain links TRBV5-4 to TRBJ1-4, with D unresolved. The V gene lost 1 base and the J gene lost 7 bases, with 14 bases spanning the gap. Germline V lookup: CDR1 SGHNT, CDR2 YYREEE (reference sequence). CDR3 length equals 15 residues. The CDR3 bases are TGTGCCAGCAGCTTGAGCGGGTCGGGAGGTGAAAAACTGTTTTTT. As protein: CASSLSGSGGEKLFF.

CDR3: CASSLSPGPAYEQYF. The CDR3 bases are TGTGCCAGCAGCTTAAGTCCAGGTCCCGCCTACGAGCAGTACTTC. This chain uses TRBV7-3 with TRBJ2-7; the D is unclear. The CDR3 has 15 amino acids. V dropped 1 base and J dropped 2 bases, with 12 bases sitting between them. Germline V CDR1 and CDR2: SGHTA, FQGTGA.

The rearrangement uses TRBV6-5 and TRBJ1-4; a weak D match, TRBD1 (6 bases). The V end lost 0 bases, the J end lost 7 bases, and 12 bases lay between the germline ends. Germline V gene sequence: CDR1 MNHEY, CDR2 SVGAGI. The CDR3 spans 15 residues. CDR3 in amino acids: CASSYSMGRGEKLFF. As DNA, the CDR3 is TGTGCCAGCAGTTACTCGATGGGCAGGGGTGAAAAACTGTTTTTT.

The J gene is TRBJ1-5, the V gene TRBV7-8; 7 bases line up with TRBD1. Per the germline V gene, CDR1 is SGHVS and CDR2 is FQNEAQ. This CDR3 is built from 18 residues. V was pared by 5 bases and J by 6 bases, with 19 bases of the junction left unmatched. CDR3 residues: CASSPGTAPALGGQPQHF. Written as DNA, the CDR3 is TGTGCCAGCAGCCCCGGGACAGCCCCTGCGTTAGGTGGTCAGCCCCAGCATTTT.

The J gene is TRBJ2-3, the V gene TRBV6-1; 7 bases match TRBD1. V gave up 1 base and J gave up 4 bases; unmatched junction bases: 2. The CDR3 length is 14 residues. In germline, CDR1 is MNHNS, CDR2 SASEGT. The CDR3 DNA reads as TGTGCCAGCAGTGAAGACGACAGGGCAGATACGCAGTATTTT. This codes for CASSEDDRADTQYF.

This clone has just a few counts. This chain links TRBV12-3 or TRBV12-4 with TRBJ1-3; D is undetermined. The V and J ends lost 4 bases and 2 bases respectively, with 3 bases between them. This CDR3 is 12 amino acids long. CDR3 amino acids: CASSYTGNTIYF. The CDR3 nucleotides are TGTGCCAGCAGTTATACTGGAAACACCATATATTTT.

The chain uses TRBV19 and TRBJ2-3, with D perhaps TRBD1 (5 bases). Per germline, CDR1 LNHDA and CDR2 SQIVND (reference sequence). The CDR3 length is 13 residues. V was shortened by 5 bases and J by 4 bases, with 10 bases between the two germline ends. The CDR3 loop reads CASSSRQSDTQYF. In DNA, the CDR3 is TGTGCCAGTAGTTCCCGACAGTCAGATACGCAGTATTTT.

The chain joins TRBV2 to TRBJ1-1, with D perhaps TRBD1 (6 bases). The CDR3 sequence is 14 residues long. V was trimmed by 6 bases and J by 8 bases, leaving 19 bases between them. Germline CDR1 SNHLY, CDR2 FYNNEI. As DNA, the CDR3 is TGTGCCAGCAGCGCCTGGGTGAGGACAGAAGAAGCTTTCTTT. As protein: CASSAWVRTEEAFF.

V usage is TRBV10-3 and J usage is TRBJ1-2; TRBD1 agrees at 7 bases. The CDR3 runs 13 residues. Germline CDR1 and CDR2: ENHRY and SYGVKD. After removal of 10 bases from V and 6 bases from J, the junction contained 11 bases not matched to a gene. The CDR3 here is CATLITGVDGYTF. For the CDR3, the DNA is TGTGCCACCCTTATCACAGGGGTTGATGGCTACACCTTC.

V is TRBV9 and J is TRBJ2-1; possibly TRBD1 for D (6 bases). This CDR3 spans 14 amino acids. V was pared by 9 bases and J by 9 bases, with 22 bases between. The V gene's germline CDR1 is SGDLS and CDR2 YYNGEE. CDR3 residues: CANKTVEQGCEQFF. For the CDR3, the DNA is TGTGCCAACAAAACAGTTGAACAGGGTTGTGAGCAGTTCTTC.

The chain is built from TRBV2 and TRBJ2-1; D is undetermined. V was shortened by 2 bases and J by 0 bases, with 8 bases between the two germline ends. The CDR3 is 15 amino acids. Germline V gives CDR1 SNHLY, CDR2 FYNNEI. The CDR3 sequence is CASSERRSSYNEQFF. Written as DNA, the CDR3 is TGTGCCAGCAGTGAACGTAGGAGCTCCTACAATGAGCAGTTCTTC.

This clone occurred once. The rearrangement links TRBV7-3 to TRBJ2-7, with 9 bases that match TRBD2. The CDR3 has 13 amino acids. Germline V gene data show CDR1 as SGHTA and CDR2 as FQGTGA. J was trimmed by 6 bases and V by 5 bases; bases with no gene match: 5. CDR3 loop: CASSQVLAGEQYF. In DNA form, the CDR3 reads TGTGCCAGCAGCCAGGTACTAGCGGGCGAGCAGTACTTC.

The chain carries TRBV7-9 and TRBJ2-3, with 14 bases aligning to TRBD2. With V trimmed by 5 bases and J by 0 bases, 4 bases remained unmatched. From germline, CDR1 is SEHNR and CDR2 FQNEAQ (reference sequence). The CDR3 extends over 17 amino acids. The CDR3 region has the DNA TGTGCCAGCAGCCCACGGACTAGCGGGAGGAGCACAGATACGCAGTATTTT. Translated: CASSPRTSGRSTDTQYF.

The V and J genes are TRBV7-2 and TRBJ2-5, with 10 bases lining up with TRBD2. CDR3 length equals 17 residues. Germline loops: CDR1 SGHTA, CDR2 FQGNSA. Trimming at V came to 5 bases and at J to 3 bases, leaving 12 bases not matched to a gene. CDR3 coding DNA: TGTGCCAGCAGCGTAGGGACTAGCGTTGGGTTTGAAGAGACCCAGTACTTC. This encodes CASSVGTSVGFEETQYF.

J is TRBJ1-1 and V is TRBV7-2; TRBD1 matches 7 bases. V lost 8 bases and J lost 4; bases outside the gene matches: 10. The germline CDR1 and CDR2 sequences are SGHTA and FQGNSA. This CDR3 region has 14 residues. The DNA for the CDR3 is TGTGCCAGCCAGAGGGGGCTCGATGGCACTGAAGCTTTCTTT. Translated, it gives CASQRGLDGTEAFF.